This is a list of T cell receptor beta chains from one sample in a study of read filtering for tumor transcriptome and immune sequencing. TCRdb reprocessed the reads with MiXCR, giving one entry per CDR3 protein. Of 90,000 to 95,000 distinct CDR3 sequences detected, roughly 21% appear once; the ten largest clones hold around 10%. The sample taken for sequencing was a population of CD138-negative cells sorted from bone marrow. The receptors come from a donor at least 40 years old with multiple myeloma. CDR3s include the opening cysteine and the closing phenylalanine or tryptophan. A D gene is named only where the DNA matches it firmly. Clone size is stated in some rows and not others, as once, few, many or a class when expanded.

few,.,TRBV6-1,TRBJ1-6,TGTGCCAGTGATACTTCCCAAGGAGGTTCACCCCTCCACTTT,CASDTSQGGSPLHF
.,TRBD1,TRBV19,TRBJ2-4,TGTGCCAGTAGTAAAATTCAACTATCCGGGACAGGGATAAACATTCAGTACTTC,CASSKIQLSGTGINIQYF
few,.,TRBV20-1,TRBJ1-1,TGCAGTGCAGCCCCGATTGAGACGTCGAGCACTGAAGCTTTCTTT,CSAAPIETSSTEAFF
.,.,TRBV4-1,TRBJ1-3,TGCGCCAGCAGCCAAGGGGACTCTGGAAACACCATATATTTT,CASSQGDSGNTIYF
many,.,TRBV29-1,TRBJ2-7,TGCAGCGTCCGGGACCCCGGAGCCACCTACGAGCAGTACTTC,CSVRDPGATYEQYF
many,.,TRBV5-1,TRBJ1-1,TGCGCCAGCAGCTTGGCCTTAAAGGCACACGAGACTGAAGCTTTCTTT,CASSLALKAHETEAFF
many,.,TRBV5-1,TRBJ1-1,TGCGCCAGCAGCTTAAACGGAGACCCTGAAGCTTTCTTT,CASSLNGDPEAFF
many,TRBD1,TRBV5-1,TRBJ2-1,TGCGCCAGCAGCTTGACAGGGGTGTCAAATGAGCAGTTCTTC,CASSLTGVSNEQFF
.,.,TRBV3-1,TRBJ2-7,TGTGCCAGCAGCCTCGGGACCGTGGCCAGCGAGCAGTACTTC,CASSLGTVASEQYF
many,.,TRBV28,TRBJ1-5,TGTGCCAGCAGTTCTCCCCCAGGGAGTAATCAGCCCCAGCATTTT,CASSSPPGSNQPQHF
.,.,TRBV20-1,TRBJ1-4,TGCAGTGCCAGGCAGGAGAGAGCAACTAATGAAAAACTGTTTTTT,CSARQERATNEKLFF
.,.,TRBV10-3,TRBJ2-3,TGTGCCATCAGTTTCGGGGGTGGAGATACGCAGTATTTT,CAISFGGGDTQYF
many,.,TRBV24-1,TRBJ2-2,TGTGCCACCAGTCGAGGAGACACCGGGGAGCTGTTTTTT,CATSRGDTGELFF
many,.,TRBV29-1,TRBJ2-1,TGCAGCGTCGACGGGACCCTCCGCAGTGAGCAGTTCTTC,CSVDGTLRSEQFF
few,.,TRBV7-8,TRBJ2-5,TGTGCCAGCAGCTTAGTGTCGCGGGGCCGGGGGGAGACCCAGTACTTC,CASSLVSRGRGETQYF
few,TRBD1,TRBV12-3/TRBV12-4,TRBJ2-7,TGTGCCAGCAGCCCCGACAGGGGTTACGAGCAGTACTTC,CASSPDRGYEQYF
many,.,TRBV5-6,TRBJ1-2,TGTGCCAGCAGCTTGAAAAGTTATGGCTACACCTTC,CASSLKSYGYTF
medium-sized,.,TRBV27,TRBJ2-7,TGTGCCAGCAGTTTATCGGGCTCCTACTACGAGCAGTACTTC,CASSLSGSYYEQYF
many,TRBD2,TRBV6-5,TRBJ2-7,TGTGCCAGCAGCCTCCTGGCGGGGGGCCCCTACGAGCAGTACTTC,CASSLLAGGPYEQYF
many,.,TRBV10-3,TRBJ2-2,TGTGCCATCAGTGATCACAACACCGGGGAGCTGTTTTTT,CAISDHNTGELFF
many,.,TRBV27,TRBJ2-1,TGTGCCAGCAGTTTAGTAGCGGAGGGGTTCAATGAGCAGTTCTTC,CASSLVAEGFNEQFF
many,.,TRBV9,TRBJ2-3,TGTGCCAGCAGCGTAGGATGGGGGCGAGGGGATACGCAGTATTTT,CASSVGWGRGDTQYF
.,.,TRBV5-1,TRBJ2-3,TGCGCCAGCAGCTTGGAGATTAGCACAGATACGCAGTATTTT,CASSLEISTDTQYF